This T cell receptor (beta chain) was obtained from a study of control samples from healthy donors and cancer patients (dated by TCRdb to 2020 to 2021). A note on this clone: The antigen it recognizes is unknown. No per-base quality is available; no much larger clone lies one base away.

Compared with germline, V lacks 3 bases and J lacks 2 bases; bases without a gene match: 3. The CDR3 starts with the cysteine, ends with the phenylalanine, and has 15 residues. The DNA shown is the 45-base CDR3, in frame from base 1. From a lookup of the germline V gene, CDR1 and CDR2 are SGHVS and FQNEAQ. Libraries were built with the immunoSEQ multiplex PCR assay. TCRdb holds this immuneACCESS table with in-frame rearrangements only. Some clones are missing; in checked studies, unresolved V genes explain under half, and the rest has no known cause. This sample has about 120,000 clones in its table, and about 87% of those were observed once. The ten most abundant clones make up roughly 3.3% of the sample.

The V and J genes are TRBV7-8 and TRBJ1-2; TRBD1 fits 10 bases in the junction. This TCR was recovered from a man in his forties in good health. Input material: blood. CDR3 region: CASSFMTGGNYGYTF. The DNA sequence reads TGTGCCAGCAGCTTCATGACAGGGGGCAACTATGGCTACACCTTC.